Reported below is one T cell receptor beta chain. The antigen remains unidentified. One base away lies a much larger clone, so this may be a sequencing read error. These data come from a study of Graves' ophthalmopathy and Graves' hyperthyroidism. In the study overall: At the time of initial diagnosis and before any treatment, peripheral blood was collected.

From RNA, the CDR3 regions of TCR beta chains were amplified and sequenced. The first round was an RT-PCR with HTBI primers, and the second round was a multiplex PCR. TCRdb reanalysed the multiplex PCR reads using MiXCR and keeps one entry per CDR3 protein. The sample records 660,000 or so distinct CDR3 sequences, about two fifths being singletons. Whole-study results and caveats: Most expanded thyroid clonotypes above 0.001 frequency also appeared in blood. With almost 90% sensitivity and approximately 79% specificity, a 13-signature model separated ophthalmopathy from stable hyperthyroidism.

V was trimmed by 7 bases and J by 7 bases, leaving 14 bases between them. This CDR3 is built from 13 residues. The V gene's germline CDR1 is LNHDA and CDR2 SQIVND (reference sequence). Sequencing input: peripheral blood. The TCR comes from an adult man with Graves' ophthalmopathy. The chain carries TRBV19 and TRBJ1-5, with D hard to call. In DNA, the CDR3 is TGTGCCAGTAATAGGGCCTACGACCAGCCCCAGCATTTT. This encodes CASNRAYDQPQHF.